The present T cell receptor (beta chain) was sequenced within a study of CD8 T cells in ankylosing spondylitis. Each CDR3 protein gets one entry after TCRdb re-called the 5' RACE reads with MiXCR. The table has some 54,000 distinct CDR3 sequences, roughly 7.4% seen once. Germline lookup yields CDR1 SGHRS and CDR2 YFSETQ. V was shortened by 8 bases and J by 4 bases, with 12 bases between the two germline ends. The CDR3 totals 12 residues. This clonotype was detected ten times or more. Source material: blood, either unsorted or a sorted T cell fraction (not recorded which). The chain links TRBV5-1 to TRBJ2-5; D possibly uses TRBD1 or TRBD2 (6 bases each). The receptor's source is a female donor with ankylosing spondylitis or in good health (not recorded which). DNA for the CDR3: TGCGCCAGAAGGGGGGCCGGAGAGACCCAGTACTTC. The encoded protein is CARRGAGETQYF.